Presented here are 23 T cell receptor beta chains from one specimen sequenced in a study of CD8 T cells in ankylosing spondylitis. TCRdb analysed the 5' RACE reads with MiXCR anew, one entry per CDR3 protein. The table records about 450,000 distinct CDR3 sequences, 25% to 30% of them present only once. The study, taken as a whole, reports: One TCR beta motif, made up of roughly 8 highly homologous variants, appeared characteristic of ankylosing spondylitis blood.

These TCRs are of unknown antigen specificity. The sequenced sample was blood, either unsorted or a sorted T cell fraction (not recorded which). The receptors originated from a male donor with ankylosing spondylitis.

CDR3 loop: CSASEGLGQSYGYTF. Here the CDR3 DNA reads TGCAGTGCTAGTGAGGGCCTTGGACAGAGCTATGGCTACACCTTC. The rearrangement uses TRBV20-1 and TRBJ1-2, with D maybe TRBD1 (6 bases). The CDR3 contains 15 residues. Germline values: CDR1 DFQATT, CDR2 SNEGSKA (reference sequence). Trimming took off 3 bases at V and 4 bases at J, with 18 bases between the two ends.

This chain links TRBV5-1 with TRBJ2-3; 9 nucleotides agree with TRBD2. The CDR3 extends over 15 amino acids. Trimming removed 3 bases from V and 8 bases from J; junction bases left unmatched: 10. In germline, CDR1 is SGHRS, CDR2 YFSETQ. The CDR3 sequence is CASSWGSGSRLTQYF. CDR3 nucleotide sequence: TGCGCCAGCAGCTGGGGTAGCGGGAGCCGACTTACGCAGTATTTT.

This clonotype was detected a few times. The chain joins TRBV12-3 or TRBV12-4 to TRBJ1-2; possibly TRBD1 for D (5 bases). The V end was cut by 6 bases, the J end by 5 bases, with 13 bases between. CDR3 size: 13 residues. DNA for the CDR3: TGTGCCAGCAGGGGACTCTTTGGGTATGGCTACACCTTC. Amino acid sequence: CASRGLFGYGYTF.

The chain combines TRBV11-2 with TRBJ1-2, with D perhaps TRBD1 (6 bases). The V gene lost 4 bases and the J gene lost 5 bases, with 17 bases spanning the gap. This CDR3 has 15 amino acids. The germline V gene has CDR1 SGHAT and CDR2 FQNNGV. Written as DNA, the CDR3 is TGTGCCAGCAGCTCGATTAAACAGGGCCCATATGGCTACACCTTC. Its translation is CASSSIKQGPYGYTF.

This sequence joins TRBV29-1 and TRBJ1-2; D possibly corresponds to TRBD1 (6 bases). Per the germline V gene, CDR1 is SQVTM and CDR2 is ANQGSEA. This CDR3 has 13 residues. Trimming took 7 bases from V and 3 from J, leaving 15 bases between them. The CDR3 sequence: CSGWTAQDYGYTF. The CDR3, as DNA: TGCAGCGGGTGGACAGCACAGGACTATGGCTACACCTTC.

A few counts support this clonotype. The CDR3 nucleotides read TGTGCCAGCTCACCAACGCCGGAAGAGACCCAGTACTTC. Residues: CASSPTPEETQYF. The rearrangement joins TRBV18 to TRBJ2-5; D uncertain. CDR1 and CDR2 (germline): KGHSH, LQKENI. Trimming left V 2 bases short and J 3 bases short, with 7 bases between. CDR3 size: 13 residues.

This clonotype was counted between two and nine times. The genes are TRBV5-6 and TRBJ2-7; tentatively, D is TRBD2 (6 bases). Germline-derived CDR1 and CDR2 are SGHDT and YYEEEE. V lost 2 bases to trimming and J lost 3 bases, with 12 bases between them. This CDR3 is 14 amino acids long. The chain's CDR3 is CASSLRTDYYEQYF. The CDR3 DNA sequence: TGTGCCAGCAGCTTAAGGACGGACTACTACGAGCAGTACTTC.

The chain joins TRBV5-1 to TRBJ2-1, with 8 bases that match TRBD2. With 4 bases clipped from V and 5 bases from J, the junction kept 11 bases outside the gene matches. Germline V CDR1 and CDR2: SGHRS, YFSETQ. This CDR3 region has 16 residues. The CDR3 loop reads CASSPSPGLGHNEQFF. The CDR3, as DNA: TGCGCCAGCAGCCCCAGCCCGGGACTAGGCCACAATGAGCAGTTCTTC.

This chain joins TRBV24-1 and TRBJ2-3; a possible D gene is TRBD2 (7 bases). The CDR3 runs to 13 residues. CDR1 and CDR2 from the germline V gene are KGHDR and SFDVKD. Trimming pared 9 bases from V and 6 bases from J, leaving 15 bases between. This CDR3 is CATERGAQDTQYF. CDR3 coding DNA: TGTGCCACCGAACGGGGGGCTCAGGATACGCAGTATTTT.

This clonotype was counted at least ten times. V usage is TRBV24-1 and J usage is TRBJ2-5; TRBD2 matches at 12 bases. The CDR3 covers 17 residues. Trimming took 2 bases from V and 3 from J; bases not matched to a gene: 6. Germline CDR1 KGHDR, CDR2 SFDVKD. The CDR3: CATSDSSTSGREETQYF. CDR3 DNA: TGTGCCACCAGTGATTCCTCGACTAGCGGGAGAGAAGAGACCCAGTACTTC.

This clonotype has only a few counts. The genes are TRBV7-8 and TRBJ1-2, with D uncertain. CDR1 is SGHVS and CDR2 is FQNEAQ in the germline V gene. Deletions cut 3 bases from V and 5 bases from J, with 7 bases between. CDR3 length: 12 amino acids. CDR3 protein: CASSFRGYGYTF. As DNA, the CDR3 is TGTGCCAGCAGCTTCCGTGGTTATGGCTACACCTTC.

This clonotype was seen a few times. CDR3 DNA sequence: TGTGCCAGCATCCTACAACCCTCAGGGCTGCGGGCTACAGATACGCAGTATTTT. Its protein product is CASILQPSGLRATDTQYF. The rearrangement joins TRBV11-1 to TRBJ2-3, with D perhaps assigned TRBD1 or TRBD2 (5 bases each). Per germline, CDR1 SGHAT and CDR2 FQDESV (reference sequence). Trimming shortened V by 7 bases and J by 3 bases, and 26 bases separated the two germline ends. This CDR3 has 18 residues.

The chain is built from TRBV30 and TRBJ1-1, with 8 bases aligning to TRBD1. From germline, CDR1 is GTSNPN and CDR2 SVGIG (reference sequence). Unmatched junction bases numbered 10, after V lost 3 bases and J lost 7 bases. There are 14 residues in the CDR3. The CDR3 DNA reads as TGTGCCTGGAGGGCCACCGACAGGGGCGATGAAGCTTTCTTT. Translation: CAWRATDRGDEAFF.

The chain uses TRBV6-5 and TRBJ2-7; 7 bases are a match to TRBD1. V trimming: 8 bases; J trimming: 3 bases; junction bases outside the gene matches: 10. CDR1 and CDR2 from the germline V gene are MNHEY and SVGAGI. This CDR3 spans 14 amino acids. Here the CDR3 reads CASGSGQEFYEQYF. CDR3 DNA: TGTGCCAGCGGTTCCGGACAGGAGTTCTACGAGCAGTACTTC.

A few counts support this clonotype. CDR3: CASSWYFGGQPQHF. Here the CDR3 DNA reads TGTGCCAGCAGTTGGTATTTCGGCGGACAGCCCCAGCATTTT. The rearrangement uses TRBV27 and TRBJ1-5, with D unresolved. V lost 4 bases and J 7 bases, leaving 14 bases between the germline ends. This CDR3 has 14 amino acids. The V gene's germline CDR1 is MNHEY and CDR2 SMNVEV (reference sequence).

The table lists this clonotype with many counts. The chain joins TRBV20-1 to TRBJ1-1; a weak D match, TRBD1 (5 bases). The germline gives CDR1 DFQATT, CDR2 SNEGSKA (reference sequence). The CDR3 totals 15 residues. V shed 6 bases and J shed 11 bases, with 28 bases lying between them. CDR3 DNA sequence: TGCAGTGCCAGAAGTGGGCAGGGACCCTGGCCTGGGGCTTTCTTT. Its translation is CSARSGQGPWPGAFF.

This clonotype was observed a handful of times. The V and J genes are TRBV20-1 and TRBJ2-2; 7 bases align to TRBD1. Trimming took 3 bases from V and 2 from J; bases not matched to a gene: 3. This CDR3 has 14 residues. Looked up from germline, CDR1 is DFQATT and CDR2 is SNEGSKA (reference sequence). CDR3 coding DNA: TGCAGTGCTAGTCGGGACAGTAACACCGGGGAGCTGTTTTTT. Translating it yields CSASRDSNTGELFF.

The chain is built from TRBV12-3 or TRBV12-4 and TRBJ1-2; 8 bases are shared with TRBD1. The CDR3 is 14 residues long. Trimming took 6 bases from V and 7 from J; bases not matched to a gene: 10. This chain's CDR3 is CASSPLAGGFGYTF. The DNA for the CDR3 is TGTGCCAGCAGCCCGCTGGCAGGGGGCTTTGGCTACACCTTC.

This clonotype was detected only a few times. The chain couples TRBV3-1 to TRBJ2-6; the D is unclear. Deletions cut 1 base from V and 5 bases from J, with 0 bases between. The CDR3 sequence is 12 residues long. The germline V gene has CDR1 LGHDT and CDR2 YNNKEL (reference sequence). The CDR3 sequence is CASSQGANVLTF. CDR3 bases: TGTGCCAGCAGCCAAGGGGCCAACGTCCTGACTTTC.

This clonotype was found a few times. CDR3 sequence (DNA): TGCGCCAGCAGCTTGGACAGGCCCGGGGAAAAACTGTTTTTT. It codes for CASSLDRPGEKLFF. This rearrangement joins TRBV5-1 to TRBJ1-4; D perhaps matches TRBD1 (5 bases). V lost 0 bases and J 8 bases, leaving 11 bases between the germline ends. The CDR3 extends over 14 amino acids. Per germline, CDR1 SGHRS and CDR2 YFSETQ.

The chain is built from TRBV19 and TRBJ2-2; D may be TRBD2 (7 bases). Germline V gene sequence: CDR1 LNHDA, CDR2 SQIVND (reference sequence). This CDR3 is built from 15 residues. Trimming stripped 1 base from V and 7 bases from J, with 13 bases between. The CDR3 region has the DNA TGTGCCAGTAGTATAGGTGGGGGGGCGATCGGGGAGCTGTTTTTT. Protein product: CASSIGGGAIGELFF. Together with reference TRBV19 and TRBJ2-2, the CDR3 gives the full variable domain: DGGITQSPKYLFRKEGQNVTLSCEQNLNHDAMYWYRQDPGQGLRLIYYSQIVNDFQKGDIAEGYSVSREKKESFPLTVTSAQKNPTAFYLCASSIGGGAIGELFFGEGSRLTVL.

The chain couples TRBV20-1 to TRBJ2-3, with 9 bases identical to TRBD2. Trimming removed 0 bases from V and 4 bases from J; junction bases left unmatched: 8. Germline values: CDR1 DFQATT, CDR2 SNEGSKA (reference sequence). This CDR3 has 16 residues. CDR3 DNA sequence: TGCAGTGCTAGAGATCCGGCGGGAGGGTCGGCAGATACGCAGTATTTT. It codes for CSARDPAGGSADTQYF.

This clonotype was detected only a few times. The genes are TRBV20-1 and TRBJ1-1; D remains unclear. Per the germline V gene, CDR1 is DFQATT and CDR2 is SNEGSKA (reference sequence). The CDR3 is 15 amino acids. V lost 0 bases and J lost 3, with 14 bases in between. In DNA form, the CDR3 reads TGCAGTGCTAGAGATTACAGTTGGATTTACACTGAAGCTTTCTTT. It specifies CSARDYSWIYTEAFF.